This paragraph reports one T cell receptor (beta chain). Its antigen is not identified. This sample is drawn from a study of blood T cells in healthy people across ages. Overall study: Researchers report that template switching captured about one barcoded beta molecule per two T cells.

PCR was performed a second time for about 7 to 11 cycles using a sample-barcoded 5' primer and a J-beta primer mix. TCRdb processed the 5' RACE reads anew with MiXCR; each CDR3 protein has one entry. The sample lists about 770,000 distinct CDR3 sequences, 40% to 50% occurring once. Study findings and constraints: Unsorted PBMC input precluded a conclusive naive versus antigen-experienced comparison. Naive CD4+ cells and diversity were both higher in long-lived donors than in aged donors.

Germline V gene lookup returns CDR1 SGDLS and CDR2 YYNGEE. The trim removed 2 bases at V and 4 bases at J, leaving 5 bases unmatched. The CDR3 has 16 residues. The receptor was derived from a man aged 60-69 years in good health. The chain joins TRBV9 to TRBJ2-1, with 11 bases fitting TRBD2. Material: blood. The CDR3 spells CASSVFSGGAYNEQFF. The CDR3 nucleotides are TGTGCCAGCAGCGTCTTTAGCGGGGGGGCTTACAATGAGCAGTTCTTC.